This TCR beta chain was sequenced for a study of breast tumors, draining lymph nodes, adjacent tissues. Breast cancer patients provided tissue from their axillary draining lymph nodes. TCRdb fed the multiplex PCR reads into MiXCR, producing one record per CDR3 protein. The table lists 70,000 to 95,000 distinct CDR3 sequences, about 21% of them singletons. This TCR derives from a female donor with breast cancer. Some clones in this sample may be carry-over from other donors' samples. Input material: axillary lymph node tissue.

The CDR3 nucleotides read TGCGCCAGCAGCCAAAAGGGACAGGGAATAGGTTCACCCCTCCACTTT. As protein: CASSQKGQGIGSPLHF. The rearrangement links TRBV4-1 to TRBJ1-6; 9 bases line up with TRBD1. V shed 2 bases and J 9 bases; nucleotides not matched to a gene: 8. The CDR3 is 16 amino acids. Germline CDR1 MGHRA, CDR2 YSYEKL.